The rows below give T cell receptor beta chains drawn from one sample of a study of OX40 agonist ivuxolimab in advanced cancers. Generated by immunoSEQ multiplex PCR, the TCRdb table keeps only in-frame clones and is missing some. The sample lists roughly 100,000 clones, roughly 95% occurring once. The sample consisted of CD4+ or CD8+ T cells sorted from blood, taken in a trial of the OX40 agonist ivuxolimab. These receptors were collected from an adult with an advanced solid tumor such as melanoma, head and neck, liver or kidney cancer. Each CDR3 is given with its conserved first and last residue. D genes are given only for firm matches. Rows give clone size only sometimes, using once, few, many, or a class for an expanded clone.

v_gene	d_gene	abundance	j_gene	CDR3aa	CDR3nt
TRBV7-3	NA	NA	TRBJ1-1	CASSPHPGTEAFF	TGTGCCAGCAGCCCCCACCCGGGCACTGAAGCTTTCTTT
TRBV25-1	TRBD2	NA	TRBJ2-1	CASSGTSGRHEQFF	TGTGCCAGCAGTGGGACTAGCGGGAGACATGAGCAGTTCTTC
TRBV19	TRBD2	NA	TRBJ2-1	CASRTSGSSYNEQFF	TGTGCCAGCAGGACTAGCGGTAGCTCCTACAATGAGCAGTTCTTC
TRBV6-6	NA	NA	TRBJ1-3	CATIRQTNYGNTIYF	TGTGCCACCATCCGACAGACCAATTACGGAAACACCATATATTTT
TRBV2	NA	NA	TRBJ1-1	CASLRGGNTEAFF	TGTGCCAGCCTTAGGGGAGGGAACACTGAAGCTTTCTTT
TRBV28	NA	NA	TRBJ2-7	CASSFRGLLSYEQYF	TGTGCCAGCAGCTTCCGGGGTTTGCTCTCCTACGAGCAGTACTTC
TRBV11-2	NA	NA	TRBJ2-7	CASSWGVRTYEQYF	TGTGCCAGCAGCTGGGGAGTCCGTACCTACGAGCAGTACTTC
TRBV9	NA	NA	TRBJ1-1	CASSVGGRTEAFF	TGTGCCAGCAGCGTAGGGGGGAGGACTGAAGCTTTCTTT
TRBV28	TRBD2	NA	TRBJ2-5	CASSWDSGRAIVETQYF	TGTGCCAGCAGTTGGGATAGCGGGAGGGCAATAGTAGAGACCCAGTACTTC
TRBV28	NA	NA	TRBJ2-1	CASRKGAYNEQFF	TGTGCCAGCAGGAAGGGAGCCTACAATGAGCAGTTCTTC
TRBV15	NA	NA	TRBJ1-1	CATAPSGVENTEAFF	TGTGCCACCGCCCCCTCCGGGGTCGAGAACACTGAAGCTTTCTTT
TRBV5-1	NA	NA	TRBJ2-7	CASSLVSRTYEQYF	TGCGCCAGCAGCTTGGTCAGTAGGACCTACGAGCAGTACTTC
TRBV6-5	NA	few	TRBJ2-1	CASGGGSSYNEQFF	TGTGCCAGTGGTGGGGGGAGTTCCTACAATGAGCAGTTCTTC
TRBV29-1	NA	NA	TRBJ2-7	CSVDAAPPDDEQYF	TGCAGCGTGGACGCGGCCCCACCGGACGACGAGCAGTACTTC
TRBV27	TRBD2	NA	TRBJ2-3	CASSSPAGLLTDTQYF	TGTGCCAGCAGTTCTCCCGCGGGACTACTCACAGATACGCAGTATTTT
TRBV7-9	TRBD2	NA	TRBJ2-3	CASSSTLSGDSTDTQYF	TGTGCCAGCAGCTCCACCCTTAGCGGGGACAGCACAGATACGCAGTATTTT
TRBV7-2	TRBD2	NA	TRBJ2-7	CASSFWGLAGGSYEQYF	TGTGCCAGCAGCTTCTGGGGACTAGCGGGAGGCTCCTACGAGCAGTACTTC
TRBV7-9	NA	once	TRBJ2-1	CASSSLVPYYNEQFF	TGTGCCAGCAGCTCCTTAGTCCCTTACTACAATGAGCAGTTCTTC
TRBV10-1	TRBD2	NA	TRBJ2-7	CASSEGLAGGEQYF	TGCGCCAGCAGTGAGGGACTAGCGGGGGGCGAGCAGTACTTC
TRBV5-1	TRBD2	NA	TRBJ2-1	CASSLFKLSGESSYNEQFF	TGCGCCAGCAGCTTGTTTAAGTTGAGCGGGGAGAGCTCCTACAATGAGCAGTTCTTC
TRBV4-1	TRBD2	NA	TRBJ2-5	CASSPTSTYQETQYF	TGCGCCAGCAGCCCGACTAGCACGTACCAAGAGACCCAGTACTTC
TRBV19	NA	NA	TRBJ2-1	CASSANNEQFF	TGTGCCAGTTCCGCAAACAATGAGCAGTTCTTC
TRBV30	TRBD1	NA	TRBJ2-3	CAWSYGTGGADTQYF	TGTGCCTGGAGCTATGGGACAGGGGGGGCAGATACGCAGTATTTT
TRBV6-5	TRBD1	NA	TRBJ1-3	CASGGTGSGNTIYF	TGTGCCAGTGGGGGGACAGGCTCTGGAAACACCATATATTTT
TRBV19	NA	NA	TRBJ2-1	CASSAPTVEQFF	TGTGCCAGTAGTGCCCCCACGGTTGAGCAGTTCTTC
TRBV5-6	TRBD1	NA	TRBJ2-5	CASSYGQGSRETQYF	TGTGCCAGCAGCTACGGACAGGGTTCTCGGGAGACCCAGTACTTC
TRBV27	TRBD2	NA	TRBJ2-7	CASSSSGLYEQYF	TGTGCCAGCAGTTCTAGCGGCCTATACGAGCAGTACTTC